This record covers a single T cell receptor (beta chain). The sample originates from a study of OX40 agonist ivuxolimab in advanced cancers. Here immunoSEQ multiplex PCR was the method, and the copy in TCRdb shows in-frame clones only, minus some. The top ten hold 2% to 3% of the sample, which has roughly 62,000 clones, about 83% seen once. The sequence derives from an adult with an advanced solid tumor such as melanoma, head and neck, liver or kidney cancer. Sequencing was performed on CD4+ or CD8+ T cells sorted from blood, taken in a trial of the OX40 agonist ivuxolimab.

The CDR3, as DNA: TGTGCCATCAGTCTGAACAGGGAACAGCCCCAGCATTTT. Translated: CAISLNREQPQHF. V is TRBV10-3 and J is TRBJ1-5; D may be TRBD1 (6 bases). V lost 5 bases and J lost 7, with 12 bases in between. Per the germline V gene, CDR1 is ENHRY and CDR2 is SYGVKD. CDR3 length: 13 residues.